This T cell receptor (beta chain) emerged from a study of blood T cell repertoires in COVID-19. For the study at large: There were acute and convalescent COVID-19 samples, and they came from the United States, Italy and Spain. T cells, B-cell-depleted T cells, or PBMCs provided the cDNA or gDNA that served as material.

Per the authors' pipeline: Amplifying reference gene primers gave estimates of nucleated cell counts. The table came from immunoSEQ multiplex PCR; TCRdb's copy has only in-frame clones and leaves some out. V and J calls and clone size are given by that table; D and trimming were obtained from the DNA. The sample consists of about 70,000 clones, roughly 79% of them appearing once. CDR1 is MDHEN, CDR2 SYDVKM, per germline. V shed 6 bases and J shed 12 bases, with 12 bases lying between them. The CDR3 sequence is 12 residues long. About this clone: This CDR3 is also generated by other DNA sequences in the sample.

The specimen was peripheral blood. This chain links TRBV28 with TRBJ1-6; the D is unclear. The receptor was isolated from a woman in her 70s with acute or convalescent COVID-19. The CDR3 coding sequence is TGTGCCAGCAGCCTCCCCTTGAGACCCCTCCACTTT. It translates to CASSLPLRPLHF. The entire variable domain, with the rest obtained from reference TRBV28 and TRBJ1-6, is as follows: DVKVTQSSRYLVKRTGEKVFLECVQDMDHENMFWYRQDPGLGLRLIYFSYDVKMKEKGDIPEGYSVSREKKERFSLILESASTNQTSMYLCASSLPLRPLHFGNGTRLTVT.